What follows is one T cell receptor beta chain and its context. This specimen comes from a study of blood T cell repertoires in COVID-19. Assay used: immunoSEQ multiplex PCR; TCRdb lists only in-frame clones, some missing. The sample lists about 130,000 clones; about 92% were seen once. Germline CDR1 reads SNHLY; CDR2 reads FYNNEI. Losses at the gene ends were 8 bases for V and 0 bases for J; bases not matched to a gene: 5. This CDR3 has 14 residues. The sequence was obtained from a man in his fifties or sixties with COVID-19, enrolled during active disease. The sequenced material came from peripheral blood. The chain links TRBV2 to TRBJ2-3, with TRBD2 identical over 7 bases. The CDR3 sequence: CASGRASSTDTQYF. Written as DNA, the CDR3 is TGTGCCAGCGGGAGGGCCTCTAGCACAGATACGCAGTATTTT. Complete variable domain (other parts from reference TRBV2 and TRBJ2-3): EPEVTQTPSHQVTQMGQEVILRCVPISNHLYFYWYRQILGQKVEFLVSFYNNEISEKSEIFDDQFSVERPDGSNFTLKIRSTKLEDSAMYFCASGRASSTDTQYFGPGTRLTVL.